Shown below are 20 T cell receptor beta chains from a single sample sequenced in a study of blood T cell repertoires in COVID-19. TCRdb's copy holds only in-frame clones and misses some; the assay was immunoSEQ multiplex PCR. This sample carries under 130,000 clones, 80% to 90% of them seen once, and the ten largest clones take approximately 9%. The material sequenced was peripheral blood. The receptors originated from a woman aged 70-85 years with acute or convalescent COVID-19.

V is TRBV7-2 and J is TRBJ1-2; D perhaps matches TRBD1 (6 bases). Germline V CDR1 and CDR2: SGHTA, FQGNSA. V gave up 5 bases and J gave up 2 bases, with 9 bases separating them. This CDR3 region has 13 residues. CDR3 amino acids: CASSHGQNYGYTF. The DNA of the CDR3 is TGTGCCAGCAGCCATGGACAGAACTATGGCTACACCTTC.

The V and J genes are TRBV7-2 and TRBJ1-4; D might be TRBD1 (5 bases). Trimming left V 5 bases short and J 7 bases short, with 17 bases between. Germline V gene lookup returns CDR1 SGHTA and CDR2 FQGNSA. This CDR3 has 15 amino acids. CDR3 amino acids: CASSPAGGSGEKLFF. In nucleotides, the CDR3 is TGTGCCAGCAGCCCAGCGGGGGGGAGTGGTGAAAAACTGTTTTTT.

This chain links TRBV3-1 (or the pseudogene TRBV3-2) with TRBJ1-1; the match to TRBD1 covers 8 bases. J was trimmed by 5 bases and V by 2 bases; bases with no gene match: 10. In germline, CDR1 is LGHDT, CDR2 YNNKEL (reference sequence). This CDR3 has 16 amino acids. CDR3: CASSQMLSQGATEAFF. The CDR3 region has the DNA TGTGCCAGCAGCCAAATGTTAAGCCAGGGGGCAACTGAAGCTTTCTTT.

The genes are TRBV29-1 and TRBJ2-4, with D uncertain. The CDR3 has 11 residues. Trimming left V 6 bases short and J 4 bases short, with 7 bases between. CDR1 and CDR2 (germline): SQVTM, ANQGSEA. The CDR3 DNA is TGCAGCGTAGAGGTTAAAAACATTCAGTACTTC. This translates into CSVEVKNIQYF.

The genes are TRBV6-2 or TRBV6-3 and TRBJ2-7; 11 nucleotides match TRBD1. CDR3 length: 16 amino acids. Per the germline V gene, CDR1 is MNHEY and CDR2 is SVGEGT. The junction had 8 bases not matched to a gene; V was cut back by 2 bases and J by 5 bases. The CDR3 DNA reads as TGTGCCAGCAGTTACGATGCGGACAGGGGGCGGGACGAGCAGTACTTC. Translating gives CASSYDADRGRDEQYF.

The gene calls are TRBV2 and TRBJ1-5; D remains unclear. The germline CDR1 and CDR2 sequences are SNHLY and FYNNEI. The V gene lost 2 bases and the J gene lost 2 bases, with 7 bases spanning the gap. This CDR3 region has 14 residues. The CDR3 is CASSENSGNQPQHF. CDR3 nucleotides: TGTGCCAGCAGTGAAAACAGTGGCAATCAGCCCCAGCATTTT.

The chain recombines TRBV7-2 with TRBJ2-7, with 8 nucleotides matching TRBD2. The CDR3 sequence is 14 residues long. V lost 4 bases and J lost 2; bases outside the gene matches: 4. The germline gives CDR1 SGHTA, CDR2 FQGNSA. In DNA, the CDR3 is TGTGCCAGCAGCTCCGAGACTAGCGCCTACGAGCAGTACTTC. It specifies CASSSETSAYEQYF.

This clone has only a few counts. V is TRBV12-3 or TRBV12-4 and J is TRBJ1-6; perhaps TRBD1 as D (5 bases). This CDR3 region has 13 residues. Trimming cost V 5 bases and J 7 bases, with 9 bases left between them. CDR3 coding DNA: TGTGCCAGCAGTCAGGGTGGGAATTCACCCCTCCACTTT. It codes for CASSQGGNSPLHF.

This chain uses TRBV29-1 with TRBJ1-2; possibly TRBD1 for D (5 bases). CDR1 and CDR2 from the germline V gene are SQVTM and ANQGSEA. This CDR3 contains 10 residues. The germline V and J ends were trimmed by 7 bases and 8 bases, with 11 bases remaining between them. CDR3 in amino acids: CSAGGEGYTF. As DNA, the CDR3 is TGCAGCGCTGGGGGGGAGGGCTACACCTTC.

This chain joins TRBV18 and TRBJ1-2; D possibly corresponds to TRBD1 (6 bases). V lost 6 bases and J 6 bases, leaving 14 bases between the germline ends. CDR1 is KGHSH and CDR2 is LQKENI in the germline V gene. The CDR3 has 13 amino acids. Here the CDR3 DNA reads TGTGCCAGCTCTCACACAGGGTATGATGGCTACACCTTC. It translates to CASSHTGYDGYTF.

The chain is built from TRBV27 and TRBJ2-7; 8 bases fit TRBD1. V trimming: 6 bases; J trimming: 6 bases; junction bases outside the gene matches: 10. In germline, CDR1 is MNHEY, CDR2 SMNVEV (reference sequence). CDR3 length equals 14 residues. The CDR3 DNA sequence: TGTGCCAGCAGCCAGTGGACAGGGTCCAGCGAGCAGTACTTC. Protein sequence: CASSQWTGSSEQYF.

This clone was picked up many times. The rearrangement joins TRBV5-1 to TRBJ1-6, with D unclear. There are 16 residues in the CDR3. V was clipped by 0 bases and J by 6 bases, with 13 bases between them. Germline lookup yields CDR1 SGHRS and CDR2 YFSETQ. CDR3 nucleotide sequence: TGCGCCAGCAGCTTGGAGCGGCTAATGGGTAATTCACCCCTCCACTTT. Amino acid sequence: CASSLERLMGNSPLHF. The full variable domain, completed using reference TRBV5-1 and TRBJ1-6, is KAGVTQTPRYLIKTRGQQVTLSCSPISGHRSVSWYQQTPGQGLQFLFEYFSETQRNKGNFPGRFSGRQFSNSRSEMNVSTLELGDSALYLCASSLERLMGNSPLHFGNGTRLTVT.

The V gene is TRBV7-6, the J gene TRBJ2-7; 12 bases fit TRBD2. The ends lost 5 bases at V and 4 bases at J; junction bases unmatched: 9. Germline V gene lookup returns CDR1 SGHVS and CDR2 FNYEAQ. CDR3 size: 16 residues. CDR3 in DNA: TGTGCCAGCAGCGCCCTGACTAGCGGGGGAACATACGAGCAGTACTTC. The encoded protein is CASSALTSGGTYEQYF.

J is TRBJ2-1 and V is TRBV4-1, with 11 bases lining up with TRBD2. V dropped 3 bases and J dropped 6; count of bases not matched to a gene: 7. The CDR3 spans 16 residues. CDR1 and CDR2 from the germline V gene are MGHRA and YSYEKL. The CDR3 region is CASSQKPGTSGNEQFF. The CDR3, as DNA: TGCGCCAGCAGCCAGAAACCCGGGACTAGCGGCAATGAGCAGTTCTTC.

V usage is TRBV7-9 and J usage is TRBJ1-5; D gene ambiguous. The ends were cut back, 1 base at V and 2 bases at J, with 6 bases in the middle. Germline CDR1 SEHNR, CDR2 FQNEAQ (reference sequence). This CDR3 contains 14 residues. Here the CDR3 reads CASSLDSRNQPQHF. The DNA of the CDR3 is TGTGCCAGCAGCTTAGACTCCCGCAATCAGCCCCAGCATTTT.

The chain combines TRBV5-1 with TRBJ1-2; 7 bases map to TRBD1. The CDR3 sequence is 14 residues long. CDR1 and CDR2 (germline): SGHRS, YFSETQ. V dropped 0 bases and J dropped 7; count of bases not matched to a gene: 6. For the CDR3, the DNA is TGCGCCAGCAGCTTGGCGGAGGGGGCGCTTGGCTACACCTTC. Encoded protein: CASSLAEGALGYTF.

The chain is built from TRBV9 and TRBJ2-2, with TRBD1 identical over 8 bases. After removal of 4 bases from V and 7 bases from J, the junction contained 6 bases not matched to a gene. The length of the CDR3 is 14 residues. Germline values: CDR1 SGDLS, CDR2 YYNGEE. CDR3: CASSKGQVGGELFF. CDR3 nucleotide sequence: TGTGCCAGCAGCAAGGGACAGGTCGGCGGGGAGCTGTTTTTT. Drawing the rest from reference TRBV9 and TRBJ2-2, the complete variable domain is DSGVTQTPKHLITATGQRVTLRCSPRSGDLSVYWYQQSLDQGLQFLIQYYNGEERAKGNILERFSAQQFPDLHSELNLSSLELGDSALYFCASSKGQVGGELFFGEGSRLTVL.

This chain links TRBV7-2 with TRBJ2-1; 7 positions agree with TRBD2. Losses at the gene ends were 4 bases for V and 7 bases for J; bases not matched to a gene: 7. Germline V gene lookup returns CDR1 SGHTA and CDR2 FQGNSA. The CDR3 extends over 14 amino acids. The CDR3 loop is CASSSSGVINEQFF. CDR3 nucleotide sequence: TGTGCCAGCAGCTCCAGCGGGGTCATAAATGAGCAGTTCTTC.

The chain employs TRBV7-9 and TRBJ1-1; no firm D call. Looked up from germline, CDR1 is SEHNR and CDR2 is FQNEAQ (reference sequence). V lost 5 bases to trimming and J lost 3 bases, with 10 bases between them. The CDR3 is 13 amino acids. The CDR3 here is CASSLSKDTEAFF. DNA for the CDR3: TGTGCCAGCAGCCTTAGCAAGGACACTGAAGCTTTCTTT.

There are a few counts of this clone. The V and J genes are TRBV15 and TRBJ2-5; D remains ambiguous. V lost 0 bases and J lost 5, with 22 bases in between. The CDR3 runs to 18 residues. Germline loops: CDR1 LNHNV, CDR2 YYDKDF (reference sequence). CDR3 nucleotides: TGTGCCACCAGCAGAGATTCCACGATATCCCCGCAAGAGGAGACCCAGTACTTC. Translation gives CATSRDSTISPQEETQYF.